These T cell receptor beta chains were read from a single sample in a study of control samples from healthy donors and cancer patients. TCRdb keeps only in-frame clones here, not all; method: immunoSEQ multiplex PCR. The sample contains about 140,000 clones, around 88% of which appear only once. The sequenced sample was blood. The receptors stem from a man aged 18-30 years in good health. Both conserved end residues are part of each CDR3. A D gene is named only where the DNA matches it firmly. Clone size is given for some rows only: seen once, a few or many times, or a class if the clone is expanded.

j_call clone_size d_call v_call cdr3_nt cdr3_aa
TRBJ1-6 . TRBD1 TRBV5-1 TGCGCCAGCAGCTTGGGGACAGGGAGGTCTAACTCACCCCTCCACTTT CASSLGTGRSNSPLHF
TRBJ2-3 . TRBD2 TRBV27 TGTGCCAGCCGGGGACTAGCGGGGGGGCTCCCAGATACGCAGTATTTT CASRGLAGGLPDTQYF
TRBJ2-5 . . TRBV21-1 TGTGCCAGCACGGGACTAGCGAAGTACCAAGAGACCCAGTACTTC CASTGLAKYQETQYF
TRBJ2-7 once . TRBV6-5 TGTGCCAGCAGTTACTCGCGCTACTCCTACGAGCAGTACTTC CASSYSRYSYEQYF
TRBJ1-3 few . TRBV5-1 TGCGCCAGCAGCTTATCGGAAACGCCCGGAAACACCATATATTTT CASSLSETPGNTIYF
TRBJ2-1 . . TRBV24-1 TGTGCCACCAGTGATCCCTCCCGTCAGGGCTCCTACAATGAGCAGTTCTTC CATSDPSRQGSYNEQFF
TRBJ2-5 . TRBD1 TRBV4-1 TGCGCCAGCAGCCGCCATTCTTCCGGGACAGCGCAAGAGACCCAGTACTTC CASSRHSSGTAQETQYF
TRBJ2-7 . . TRBV7-3 TGTGCCAGCAGCTTAAATCCTGGGACGGAGACCTACGAGCAGTACTTC CASSLNPGTETYEQYF
TRBJ2-7 . . TRBV6-2/TRBV6-3 TGTGCCAGCAGTTATCATAACCGGAGGACCTTCGCCTACGAGCAGTACTTC CASSYHNRRTFAYEQYF
TRBJ2-5 . . TRBV12-3/TRBV12-4 TGTGCCAGCAGTTTGGGCAGTCAAGAGGCCCAGTACTTC CASSLGSQEAQYF
TRBJ2-5 . . TRBV18 TGTGCCAGCTCTCCGGGACAAAAACAAGAGACCCAGTACTTC CASSPGQKQETQYF
TRBJ2-4 . TRBD1 TRBV7-2 TGTGCCAGCAGCACTCCCAGACAGGGGAAAAACATTCAGTACTTC CASSTPRQGKNIQYF
TRBJ2-1 . . TRBV5-8 TGTGCCAGCAGCTTGGATCTGGGGGAGCAGTTCTTC CASSLDLGEQFF
TRBJ1-2 . TRBD1 TRBV12-3/TRBV12-4 TGTGCCAGCACCCGGGACAGAGACTATGGCTACACCTTC CASTRDRDYGYTF
TRBJ1-6 . . TRBV3-1/TRBV3-2 TGTGCCAGCAGTCCGAGGTACCTAGGTTCACCCCTCCACTTT CASSPRYLGSPLHF
TRBJ2-7 few . TRBV5-4 TGTGCCAGCAGCTTCTTCGACGGAACCCGCTACGAGCAGTACTTC CASSFFDGTRYEQYF
TRBJ2-5 . TRBD1 TRBV28 TGTGCCAGCAGTTTAGCCGGGACAGTGTACCAAGAGGCCCAGTACTTC CASSLAGTVYQEAQYF
TRBJ2-1 . . TRBV7-2 TGTGCCAGCAGCTTCGGGCGGGGCAACAATGAGCAGTTCTTC CASSFGRGNNEQFF
TRBJ1-1 . . TRBV7-8 TGTGCCAGCAGCCCCACCGCGAGGGCTGAAGCTTTCTTT CASSPTARAEAFF